The 17 T cell receptor beta chains below were found in one sample sequenced in a study of T-cell memory formation after mild COVID-19. TCRdb re-called the 5' RACE reads with MiXCR, one entry per CDR3 protein. The sample holds fewer than 300,000 distinct CDR3 sequences; roughly 17% are singletons and the top ten take more than 20%. Sequenced material: PBMCs or a T cell subset sorted from them (not recorded which). These receptors all come from a man aged 18 to 29 who had mild COVID-19 (a few samples of this study predate the infection). Cell type and time point are not known.

The table lists this clonotype with a few counts. The genes are TRBV5-1 and TRBJ2-3; D perhaps matches TRBD2 (5 bases). Trimming left V 3 bases short and J 4 bases short, with 9 bases between. The CDR3 covers 13 residues. Germline assignment: CDR1 SGHRS and CDR2 YFSETQ. The CDR3 DNA reads TGCGCCAGCAGCTCACTAGTCTCAGATACGCAGTATTTT. This sequence encodes CASSSLVSDTQYF.

This clonotype has only a few counts. The chain carries TRBV10-3 and TRBJ2-5, with TRBD2 matching over 9 bases. The CDR3 totals 15 residues. With V trimmed by 5 bases and J by 5 bases, 9 bases remained unmatched. Germline-derived CDR1 and CDR2 are ENHRY and SYGVKD. CDR3 in DNA: TGTGCCATCAGTCTCTTAGCGGGGGTTTACGAGACCCAGTACTTC. Translating it yields CAISLLAGVYETQYF.

This clonotype was detected a few times. The chain couples TRBV7-2 to TRBJ1-2, with D tentatively TRBD1 (5 bases). V lost 5 bases and J lost 0, with 25 bases in between. This CDR3 region has 19 residues. CDR1 is SGHTA and CDR2 is FQGNSA in the germline V gene. The CDR3 is CASSPLPGDRDQANYGYTF. In DNA form, the CDR3 reads TGTGCCAGCAGCCCCCTCCCGGGGGACCGCGATCAAGCTAACTATGGCTACACCTTC.

This clonotype was observed a few times. This sequence joins TRBV5-5 and TRBJ2-7; TRBD1 matches 8 bases. V shed 0 bases, J shed 0 bases, and the junction held 5 bases outside the gene matches. The CDR3 is 16 amino acids. Germline lookup yields CDR1 SGHKS and CDR2 YYEKEE (reference sequence). CDR3 region: CASSLAGTGSSYEQYV. The CDR3 DNA follows: TGTGCCAGCAGCTTGGCCGGGACAGGCAGCTCCTACGAGCAGTACGTC.

The CDR3 spells CANGAYNEQFF. CDR3 in DNA: TGTGCCAACGGGGCATACAATGAGCAGTTCTTC. The chain recombines TRBV6-6 with TRBJ2-1, with D possibly called TRBD1 or TRBD2 (5 bases each). Trimming took 10 bases from V and 4 from J, leaving 8 bases between them. Germline CDR1 is MNHNY and CDR2 is SVGAGI (reference sequence). The CDR3 spans 11 residues.

This clonotype was detected ten times or more. The chain has TRBV4-3 and TRBJ2-2, with D possibly being TRBD2 (5 bases). Germline V lookup: CDR1 LGHNA, CDR2 YSLEER. The CDR3 is 15 residues long. The germline V and J ends were trimmed by 0 bases and 7 bases, with 12 bases remaining between them. CDR3 region: CASSQDRGYGGELFF. Written as DNA, the CDR3 is TGCGCCAGCAGCCAAGATCGAGGGTATGGCGGGGAGCTGTTTTTT.

The chain employs TRBV30 and TRBJ2-2; tentatively, D is TRBD2 (5 bases). CDR3 length: 13 amino acids. V lost 2 bases and J lost 4, with 8 bases in between. Germline V gene sequence: CDR1 GTSNPN, CDR2 SVGIG (reference sequence). In nucleotides, the CDR3 is TGTGCCTGGAGTAAGCGGCCCACCGGGGAGCTGTTTTTT. Translated: CAWSKRPTGELFF. The full variable domain, completed using reference TRBV30 and TRBJ2-2, is SQTIHQWPATLVQPVGSPLSLECTVEGTSNPNLYWYRQAAGRGLQLLFYSVGIGQISSEVPQNLSASRPQDRQFILSSKKLLLSDSGFYLCAWSKRPTGELFFGEGSRLTVL.

The J gene is TRBJ1-2, the V gene TRBV6-1, with 11 bases matching TRBD1. CDR1 is MNHNS, CDR2 SASEGT, per germline. This CDR3 contains 15 residues. Trimming took 3 bases from V and 7 from J; bases not matched to a gene: 7. The CDR3 here is CASSDQRTGGFGYTF. The DNA of the CDR3 is TGTGCCAGCAGTGATCAGAGGACAGGGGGCTTTGGCTACACCTTC.

This clonotype has only a few counts. This chain joins TRBV6-2 or TRBV6-3 and TRBJ2-1; D gene uncertain. Deletions cut 6 bases from V and 9 bases from J, with 15 bases between. CDR3 length equals 13 residues. CDR1 is MNHEY and CDR2 is SVGEGT in the germline V gene. CDR3: CASRLLAAGEQFF. The CDR3 DNA is TGTGCCAGCAGGTTACTCGCCGCCGGTGAGCAGTTCTTC.

The chain is built from TRBV4-3 and TRBJ2-2; D is perhaps TRBD1 or TRBD2 (5 bases each). The CDR3 sequence is 16 residues long. V shed 0 bases and J shed 3 bases, with 11 bases lying between them. Germline V gene data show CDR1 as LGHNA and CDR2 as YSLEER. The CDR3 DNA reads TGCGCCAGCAGCCAAGAAGTGGGGACCTACACCGGGGAGCTGTTTTTT. It encodes CASSQEVGTYTGELFF.

In its sample, this clonotype was seen a few times. V gene TRBV18 combines with J gene TRBJ1-5; D is unresolved. V was cut by 4 bases and J by 0 bases, with 7 bases left in between. From germline, CDR1 is KGHSH and CDR2 LQKENI. This CDR3 is built from 14 residues. CDR3 residues: CASSLEHSNQPQHF. DNA for the CDR3: TGTGCCAGCTCACTTGAACATAGCAATCAGCCCCAGCATTTT.

This rearrangement joins TRBV6-2 or TRBV6-3 to TRBJ1-1, with D hard to call. Germline V gives CDR1 MNHEY, CDR2 SVGEGT. V shed 6 bases and J shed 8 bases, with 13 bases lying between them. The CDR3 covers 12 residues. The DNA of the CDR3 is TGTGCCAGCAGCCTCTATCGGGTAGAAGCTTTCTTT. Residues: CASSLYRVEAFF.

Comment on this clonotype: Relative to the germline gene, one junction end is altered; a read error may explain this. The rearrangement links TRBV5-6 to TRBJ2-7; possible D gene TRBD2, 5 bases. This CDR3 contains 14 residues. CDR1 is SGHDT, CDR2 YYEEEE, per germline. The CDR3 DNA sequence: TGTGCCAGCGGCCCCGGACTCCTCTCCTACGAGCAGCACTTC. Protein sequence: CASGPGLLSYEQHF.

This clonotype was recorded a few times. This chain joins TRBV15 and TRBJ2-2; D is unclear. The CDR3 is made up of 13 amino acids. Germline assignment: CDR1 LNHNV and CDR2 YYDKDF (reference sequence). V dropped 7 bases and J dropped 1 base, with 7 bases sitting between them. The CDR3 loop reads CATNPRNTGELFF. CDR3 in DNA: TGTGCCACCAATCCCAGGAACACCGGGGAGCTGTTTTTT.

The V call is TRBV6-6, the J call TRBJ2-5; a possible D gene is TRBD2 (5 bases). The ends were cut back, 5 bases at V and 4 bases at J, with 11 bases in the middle. Per germline, CDR1 MNHNY and CDR2 SVGAGI (reference sequence). The CDR3 covers 13 residues. CDR3 DNA sequence: TGTGCCAGCAGTACGGCGGGTGGAGAGACCCAGTACTTC. This gives the protein CASSTAGGETQYF.

This clonotype was found once. This chain links TRBV6-6 with TRBJ2-7, with 11 positions matching TRBD2. V lost 5 bases and J lost 2; bases outside the gene matches: 2. The CDR3 extends over 14 amino acids. CDR1 and CDR2 (germline): MNHNY, SVGAGI (reference sequence). DNA for the CDR3: TGTGCCAGCAGTACGACTAGCGGGGCCTACGAGCAGTACTTC. Translated, it gives CASSTTSGAYEQYF.

The CDR3 DNA is TGTGCCAGCAGCCAAGATCCCCTTAGCGGGGGGGCCGGGGAGCTGTTTTTT. This encodes CASSQDPLSGGAGELFF. The gene calls are TRBV4-2 and TRBJ2-2; 11 bases are shared with TRBD2. Germline CDR1 and CDR2: LGHNA and YNFKEQ. J was trimmed by 6 bases and V by 0 bases; bases with no gene match: 6. The CDR3 covers 17 residues.